This T cell receptor beta chain was sequenced in a study of T cell repertoires in cytomegalovirus infection. Across the study: CMV epitopes in the study were HLA-C-restricted (recently identified) and HLA-B-restricted (well studied). Indications came from public TCR beta signatures; they pointed to CMV infection and to a matching HLA type. Overall study results and limits: The cumulative frequency of public TCR beta families distinguished individuals who carried CMV together with the relevant HLA. HLA-C-restricted, CMV-specific TCR beta clonotypes were dominant ex vivo.

A single record per CDR3 protein comes from TCRdb applying MiXCR to the reads. The data show roughly 920,000 distinct CDR3 sequences, with 31% seen just once and roughly an eighth held by the top ten. This clonotype was counted a few times. What it binds is not known. CDR1 is MDHEN, CDR2 SYDVKM, per germline. Unmatched junction bases numbered 7, after V lost 3 bases and J lost 5 bases. This CDR3 is built from 15 residues. The sequence was obtained from a human donor in good health (CMV status not recorded). Some clones in this sample may be carry-over from other donors' samples. This chain connects TRBV28 to TRBJ1-5; 7 bases agree with TRBD1. Material: cultured CD8+ T cells from PBMCs, obtained from culture after CMV antigen stimulation. The CDR3, as DNA: TGTGCCAGCAGTTTTACAGGGGCGGATGATCAGCCCCAGCATTTT. This sequence encodes CASSFTGADDQPQHF.